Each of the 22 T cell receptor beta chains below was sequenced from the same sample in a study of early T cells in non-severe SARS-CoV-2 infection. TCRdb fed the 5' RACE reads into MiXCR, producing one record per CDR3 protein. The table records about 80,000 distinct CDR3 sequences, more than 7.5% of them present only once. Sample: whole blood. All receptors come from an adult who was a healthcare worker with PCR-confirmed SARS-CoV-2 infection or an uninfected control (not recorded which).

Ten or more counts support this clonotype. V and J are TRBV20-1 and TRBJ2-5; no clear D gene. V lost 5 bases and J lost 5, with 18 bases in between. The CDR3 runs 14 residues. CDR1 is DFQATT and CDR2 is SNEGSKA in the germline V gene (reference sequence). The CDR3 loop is CSARLGKPSETQYF. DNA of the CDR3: TGCAGTGCTCGACTGGGGAAACCAAGTGAGACCCAGTACTTC.

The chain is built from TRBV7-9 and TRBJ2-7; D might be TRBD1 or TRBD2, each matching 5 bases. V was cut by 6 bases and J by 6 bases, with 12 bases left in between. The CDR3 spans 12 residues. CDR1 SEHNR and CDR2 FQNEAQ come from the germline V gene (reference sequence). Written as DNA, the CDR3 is TGTGCCAGCAGAGAGGGACGCAGCGAGCAGTACTTC. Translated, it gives CASREGRSEQYF.

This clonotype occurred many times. The CDR3 DNA follows: TGTGCCAGCAGCCGAACCGGGTGGACAGGGAATCAGCAATACAATGAGCAGTTCTTC. Amino acid sequence: CASSRTGWTGNQQYNEQFF. The J gene is TRBJ2-1, the V gene TRBV27; 8 positions match TRBD1. The CDR3 is made up of 19 amino acids. Germline values: CDR1 MNHEY, CDR2 SMNVEV (reference sequence). J gave up 4 bases and V 6 bases, and 20 bases lay outside the gene matches.

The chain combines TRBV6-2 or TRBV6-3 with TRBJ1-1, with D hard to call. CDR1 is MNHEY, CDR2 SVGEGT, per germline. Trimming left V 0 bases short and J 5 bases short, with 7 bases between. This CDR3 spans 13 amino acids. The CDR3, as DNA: TGTGCCAGCAGTTACTCGCAAGGGACTGAAGCTTTCTTT. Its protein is CASSYSQGTEAFF.

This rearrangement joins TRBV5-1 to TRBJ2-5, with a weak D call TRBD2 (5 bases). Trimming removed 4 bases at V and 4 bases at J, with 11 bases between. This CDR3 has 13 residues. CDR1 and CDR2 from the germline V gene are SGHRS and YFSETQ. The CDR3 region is CASSPPSGETQYF. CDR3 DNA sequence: TGCGCCAGCAGCCCCCCGAGCGGAGAGACCCAGTACTTC.

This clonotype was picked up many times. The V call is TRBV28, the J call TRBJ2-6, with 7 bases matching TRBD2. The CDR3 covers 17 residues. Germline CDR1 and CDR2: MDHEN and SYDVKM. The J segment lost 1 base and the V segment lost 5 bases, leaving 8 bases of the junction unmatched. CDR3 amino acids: CASSRLGGSSGANVLTF. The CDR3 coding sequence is TGTGCCAGCAGTCGGCTGGGCGGGAGTTCTGGGGCCAACGTCCTGACTTTC.

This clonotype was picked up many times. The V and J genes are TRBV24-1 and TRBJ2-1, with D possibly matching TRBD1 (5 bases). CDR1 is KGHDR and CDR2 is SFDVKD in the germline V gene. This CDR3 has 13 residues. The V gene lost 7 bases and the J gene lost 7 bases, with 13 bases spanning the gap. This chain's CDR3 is CATRGNSGNEQFF. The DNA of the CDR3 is TGTGCCACCAGGGGTAACTCAGGGAATGAGCAGTTCTTC.

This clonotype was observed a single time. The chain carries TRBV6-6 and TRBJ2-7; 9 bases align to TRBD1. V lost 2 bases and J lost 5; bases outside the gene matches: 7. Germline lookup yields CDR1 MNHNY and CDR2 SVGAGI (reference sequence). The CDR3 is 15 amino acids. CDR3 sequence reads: CASSYGAGQGHEQYF. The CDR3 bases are TGTGCCAGCAGTTACGGGGCGGGACAGGGTCACGAGCAGTACTTC.

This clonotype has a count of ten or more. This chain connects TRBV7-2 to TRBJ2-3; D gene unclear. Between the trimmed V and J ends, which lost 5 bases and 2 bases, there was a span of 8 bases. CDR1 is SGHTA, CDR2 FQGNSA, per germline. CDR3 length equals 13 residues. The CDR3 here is CASSLSYTDTQYF. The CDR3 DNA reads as TGTGCCAGCAGCCTGTCGTACACAGATACGCAGTATTTT.

The CDR3 nucleotides are TGTGCCAGCAGCTTTCAAGCGGGAGAGATAGATACGCAGTATTTT. Encoded protein: CASSFQAGEIDTQYF. The chain employs TRBV7-3 and TRBJ2-3, with TRBD2 identical over 8 bases. Germline V CDR1 and CDR2: SGHTA, FQGTGA. The V segment lost 3 bases and the J segment 5 bases; nucleotides outside the gene matches: 7. The CDR3 runs 15 residues.

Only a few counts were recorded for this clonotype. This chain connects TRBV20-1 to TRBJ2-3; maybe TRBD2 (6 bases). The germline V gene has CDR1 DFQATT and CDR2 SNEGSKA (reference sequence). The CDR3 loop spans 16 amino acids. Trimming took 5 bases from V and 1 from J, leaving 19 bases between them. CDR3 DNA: TGCAGTGCTGTGGGGACTCCTGGCTATGGCACAGATACGCAGTATTTT. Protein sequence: CSAVGTPGYGTDTQYF.

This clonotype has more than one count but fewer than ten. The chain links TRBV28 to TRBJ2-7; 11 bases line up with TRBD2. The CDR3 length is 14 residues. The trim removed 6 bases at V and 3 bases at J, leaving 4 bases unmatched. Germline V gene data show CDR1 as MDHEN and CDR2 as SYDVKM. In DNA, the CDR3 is TGTGCCAGCAGCGGGACTAGCGGCCTCTACGAGCAGTACTTC. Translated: CASSGTSGLYEQYF.

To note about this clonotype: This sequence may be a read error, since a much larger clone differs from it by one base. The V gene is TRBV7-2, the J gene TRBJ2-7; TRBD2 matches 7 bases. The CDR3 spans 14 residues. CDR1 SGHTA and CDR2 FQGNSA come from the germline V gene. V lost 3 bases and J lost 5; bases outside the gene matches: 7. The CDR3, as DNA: TGTGCCAGCAGCTTGGACGCTAGCGGCAACGAGCAGTACTTC. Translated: CASSLDASGNEQYF.

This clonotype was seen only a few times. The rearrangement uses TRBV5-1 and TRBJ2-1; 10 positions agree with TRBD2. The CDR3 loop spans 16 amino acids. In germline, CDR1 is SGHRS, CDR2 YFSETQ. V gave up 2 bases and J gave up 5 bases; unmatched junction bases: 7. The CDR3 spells CASSLRASGRDNEQFF. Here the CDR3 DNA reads TGCGCCAGCAGCTTAAGGGCTAGCGGGAGAGACAATGAGCAGTTCTTC. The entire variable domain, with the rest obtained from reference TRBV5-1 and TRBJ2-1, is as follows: KAGVTQTPRYLIKTRGQQVTLSCSPISGHRSVSWYQQTPGQGLQFLFEYFSETQRNKGNFPGRFSGRQFSNSRSEMNVSTLELGDSALYLCASSLRASGRDNEQFFGPGTRLTVL.

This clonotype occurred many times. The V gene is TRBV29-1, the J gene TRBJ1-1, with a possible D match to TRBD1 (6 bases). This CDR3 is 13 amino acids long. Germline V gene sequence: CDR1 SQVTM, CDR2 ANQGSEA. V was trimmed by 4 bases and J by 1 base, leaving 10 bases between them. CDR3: CSVAGTPNTEAFF. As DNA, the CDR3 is TGCAGCGTTGCCGGGACACCGAACACTGAAGCTTTCTTT.

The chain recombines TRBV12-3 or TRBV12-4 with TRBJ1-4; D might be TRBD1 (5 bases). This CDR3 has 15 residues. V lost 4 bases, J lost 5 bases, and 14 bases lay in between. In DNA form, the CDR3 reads TGTGCCAGCAGTTGGTCCGGGGCCGGGAATGAAAAACTGTTTTTT. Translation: CASSWSGAGNEKLFF.

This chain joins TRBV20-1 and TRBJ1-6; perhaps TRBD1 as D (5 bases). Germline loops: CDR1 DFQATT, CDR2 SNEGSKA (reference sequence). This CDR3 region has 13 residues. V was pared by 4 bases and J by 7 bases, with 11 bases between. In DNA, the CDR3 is TGCAGTGCTAAAAGTTCAGGGAATTCACCCCTCCACTTT. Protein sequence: CSAKSSGNSPLHF.

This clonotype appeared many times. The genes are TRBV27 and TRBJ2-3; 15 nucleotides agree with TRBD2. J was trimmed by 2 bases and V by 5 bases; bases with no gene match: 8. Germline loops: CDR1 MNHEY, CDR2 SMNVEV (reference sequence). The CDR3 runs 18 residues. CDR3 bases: TGTGCCAGCAGTCGGACTAGCGGGAGGGCCGATGACACAGATACGCAGTATTTT. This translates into CASSRTSGRADDTDTQYF.

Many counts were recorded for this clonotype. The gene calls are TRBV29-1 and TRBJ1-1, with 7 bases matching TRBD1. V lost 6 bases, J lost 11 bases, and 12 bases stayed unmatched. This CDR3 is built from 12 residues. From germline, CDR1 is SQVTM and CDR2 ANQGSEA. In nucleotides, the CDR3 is TGCAGCGTGTCCTACAGGGGAAAGGGTGCTTTCTTT. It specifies CSVSYRGKGAFF. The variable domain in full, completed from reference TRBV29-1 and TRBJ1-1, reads SAVISQKPSRDICQRGTSLTIQCQVDSQVTMMFWYRQQPGQSLTLIATANQGSEATYESGFVIDKFPISRPNLTFSTLTVSNMSPEDSSIYLCSVSYRGKGAFFGQGTRLTVV.

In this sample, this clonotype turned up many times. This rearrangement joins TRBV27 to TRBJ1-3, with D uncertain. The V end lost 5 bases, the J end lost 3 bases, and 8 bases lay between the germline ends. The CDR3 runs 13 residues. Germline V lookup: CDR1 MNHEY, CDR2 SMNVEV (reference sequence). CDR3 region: CASSLELGNTIYF. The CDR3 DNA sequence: TGTGCCAGCAGTCTCGAACTTGGAAACACCATATATTTT.

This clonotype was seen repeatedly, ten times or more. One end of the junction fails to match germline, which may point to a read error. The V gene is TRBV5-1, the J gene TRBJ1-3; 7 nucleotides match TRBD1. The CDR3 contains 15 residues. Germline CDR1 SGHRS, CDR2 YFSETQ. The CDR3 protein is CASSSGQPGGNTIYF. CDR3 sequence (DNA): TGCGCCAGCAGCTCGGGACAGCCTGGGGGAAACACTATATATTTT.

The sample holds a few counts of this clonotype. Here the CDR3 reads CASSLFGGKADTQYF. CDR3 nucleotides: TGTGCCAGCAGTTTATTTGGGGGGAAAGCAGATACGCAGTATTTT. The chain couples TRBV12-3 or TRBV12-4 to TRBJ2-3; D may be TRBD2 (6 bases). Trimming pared 2 bases from V and 4 bases from J, leaving 13 bases between. This CDR3 comprises 15 residues.